This TCR beta chain comes out of a study of monozygotic twins with inflammatory bowel disease. Points from the study as a whole: None of the different T cell subtypes could be distinguished from one another. No difference was seen in repertoire similarity between concordant and discordant twins, possibly from limited power.

Nested PCRs (roughly 15 and 9 cycles, two total) were applied to TCRalpha and TCRbeta cDNA. TCRdb reprocessed the 5' RACE reads, keeping one entry per CDR3 protein, no DNA. This sample's table reports about 440,000 distinct CDR3 sequences. Germline V gene lookup returns CDR1 SGHRS and CDR2 YFSETQ. The CDR3 length is 18 residues. Of note for this clonotype: The antigen is not known.

Sequencing was performed on blood. The source of this sequence is a human donor with ulcerative colitis or Crohn's disease, or a healthy co-twin of an affected twin (not recorded which). The J gene is TRBJ1-2, the V gene TRBV5-1; TCRdb's assignment of TRBD1 cannot be checked, as there is no DNA. The CDR3 here is CASSLRTGGAEFNYGYTF.